This T cell receptor beta chain was sequenced during a study of T cells in localized non-small cell lung cancer (dated by TCRdb to 2018 to 2021). Study-wide context: T cell repertoires of 236 early-stage NSCLC patients were analyzed, with tumors being compared against uninvolved tumor-adjacent lungs. The cohort comprised 236 treatment-naïve NSCLC patients with resected, localized lung tumors. Of the NSCLC patients, about 130 were male and approximately 110 were female, and the mean age was approximately 66 years.

Taken from cysteine to phenylalanine, the CDR3 has 16 residues. Only the CDR3 part of the read is kept: 48 bases, read in frame from the first base. The germline V gene (reference sequence) provides CDR1 SEHNR and CDR2 FQNEAQ. V and J are trimmed by 5 bases and 5 bases, and the gene matches miss 7 bases of the junction. General study outcomes and caveats: Because of the exploratory design, TCR variables were selected using unadjusted p-values without false-discovery rate correction. Longer overall survival was associated with higher T cell density in blood, whereas shorter survival was associated with higher clonality in adjacent lung. Because multi-region tumor sequencing was not performed, intratumor heterogeneity could not be ruled out. The highest T cell clonality was observed in uninvolved tumor-adjacent lung, where clonality exceeded that of tumor, suggesting that antigenic responses were more focused in uninvolved tumor-adjacent lung. A median of 57 of the top 100 tumor clones turned up in the paired uninvolved adjacent lung, and some 27 of those clones also ranked among the top 100 of that same adjacent lung.

At diagnosis, peripheral blood, uninvolved tumor-adjacent lung and tumor were collected and stored as a combination of fresh-frozen and FFPE material. For TCR repertoire profiling, blood samples were analyzed in the form of peripheral blood mononuclear cells. TCR beta CDR3 regions were sequenced from DNA using the immunoSEQ Assay. The authors processed their data as follows. T cell density was computed as TCR beta template counts normalized to usable DNA estimated by amplifying housekeeping genes. Richness was estimated using the preseqR package, with extrapolation to 400,000 templates for PBMC samples and to 120,000 templates for tissue samples. Clonality was calculated as one minus Pielou's evenness. Differential abundance testing on productive amino-acid clonotypes, with a minimum total count of 5 and an alpha of 0.1, was used to identify tissue-enriched TCRs. The Jaccard Index and the Morisita Overlap Index were used to measure how much the repertoires overlapped between compartments. GLIPH grouped TCR beta CDR3s together with public tetramer-defined viral CDR3s, and a viral motif had to include at least three viral sequences and show V-gene enrichment. TCRdb limited this immuneACCESS table to in-frame rearrangements with V and J called. A share of clones is missing; checked studies link under half to unresolved V genes, and the rest is unexplained. V, J and clone size reflect that table, while D and trimming were determined from the DNA. This sample comprises roughly 84,000 clones, more than 75% of them detected only once. The ten largest clones add up to 20% to 25% of the sample.

This clone has a single count. No antigen is known for it. No much larger clonotype is one base removed from it; base qualities were not supplied. The rearranged segments are TRBV7-9 and TRBJ2-1, and TRBD2 matches 12 of the central bases. This receptor was taken from a woman between 35 and 70 years old with stage I squamous cell lung carcinoma. The starting material was peripheral blood, obtained before any cancer treatment. The CDR3 has the sequence CASSLSSGGADNEQFF. The DNA is as follows: TGTGCCAGCAGCCTATCTAGCGGGGGGGCCGACAATGAGCAGTTCTTC. The full variable domain, with segments outside the CDR3 supplied by the reference TRBV7-9 and TRBJ2-1 proteins, appears as DTGVSQNPRHKITKRGQNVTFRCDPISEHNRLYWYRQTLGQGPEFLTYFQNEAQLEKSRLLSDRFSAERPKGSFSTLEIQRTEQGDSAMYLCASSLSSGGADNEQFFGPGTRLTVL.